Listed below are T cell receptor beta chains from one sample, sequenced in a study of blood T cell repertoires in COVID-19. This table comes from immunoSEQ multiplex PCR, and its TCRdb copy is limited to in-frame clones, with some not included. Among 25,000 to 35,000 clones listed, 75% to 85% were seen once. The sample comprised peripheral blood. The receptor set was obtained from a man aged 65 to 85 with active COVID-19. CDR3s include the opening cysteine and the closing phenylalanine or tryptophan. A D gene is named only where the DNA matches it firmly. Clone sizes are given selectively: once, few, many, or a class where the clone is expanded.

v_call,d_call,j_call,clone_size,cdr3_nt,cdr3_aa
TRBV9,NA,TRBJ1-2,few,TGTGCCAGCAGCGCCGGACAGAGCCATAACTATGGCTACACCTTC,CASSAGQSHNYGYTF
TRBV27,TRBD2,TRBJ2-1,NA,TGTGCCAGCAGTATAATAGCGGGAAGCTACAATGAGCAGTTCTTC,CASSIIAGSYNEQFF
TRBV5-6,NA,TRBJ2-7,NA,TGTGCCAGCAGTCCTCCTGGCAGCTACGAGCAGTACTTC,CASSPPGSYEQYF
TRBV30,NA,TRBJ2-6,NA,TGTGCAACGAGCCCGGGGGTTGGGGCCAACGTCCTGACTTTC,CATSPGVGANVLTF
TRBV5-1,TRBD1,TRBJ1-5,NA,TGCGCCAGCAGCCCTCAGGGACAGTCGTATCAGCCCCAGCATTTT,CASSPQGQSYQPQHF
TRBV27,TRBD1,TRBJ1-3,NA,TGTGCCAGCAGTAGGGGGCCCGGAAACACCATATATTTT,CASSRGPGNTIYF
TRBV4-1,TRBD2,TRBJ2-3,few,TGCGCCAGCAGCCCCCTAGCGGAAGGTACAGATACGCAGTATTTT,CASSPLAEGTDTQYF
TRBV6-1,TRBD1,TRBJ2-7,NA,TGTGCCAGCAGTGACCCAGGGGGCGCGAACGAGCAGTACTTC,CASSDPGGANEQYF
TRBV5-6,TRBD2,TRBJ2-1,NA,TGTGCCAGCAGCTCGCTACTAGCGGGGGGCCCCTACAATGAGCAGTTCTTC,CASSSLLAGGPYNEQFF
TRBV7-8,TRBD2,TRBJ2-5,NA,TGTGCCAGCAGCTTACAAGCGGGGGGGGTCCAAGAGACCCAGTACTTC,CASSLQAGGVQETQYF
TRBV12-3/TRBV12-4,NA,TRBJ1-2,NA,TGTGCCAGCAGCCCTCAGGGGTTTGCTGGCTACACCTTC,CASSPQGFAGYTF
TRBV24-1,TRBD2,TRBJ2-1,NA,TGTGCCACCAGTGATTTCAGGGGTAGTAGCGGGAGAAATGAGCAGTTCTTC,CATSDFRGSSGRNEQFF
TRBV5-6,TRBD1,TRBJ1-4,NA,TGTGCCAGCAGCTTGGGGTGGACAGGGCATGAAAAACTGTTTTTT,CASSLGWTGHEKLFF
TRBV9,NA,TRBJ2-7,NA,TGTGCCAGCAGCGTAGGAGGCGAGCAGTACTTC,CASSVGGEQYF
TRBV15,NA,TRBJ1-3,NA,TGTGCCACCAGCAGGGACTTTAGCTCTGGAAACACCATATATTTT,CATSRDFSSGNTIYF
TRBV29-1,TRBD1,TRBJ1-1,NA,TGCAGCGAGAGACAGGGGGCGAACACTGAAGCTTTCTTT,CSERQGANTEAFF
TRBV4-1,TRBD1,TRBJ1-2,NA,TGCGCCAGCAGCCAGAGCCGACAGGGTACGAGCTACACCTTC,CASSQSRQGTSYTF
TRBV10-1,NA,TRBJ2-3,NA,TGCGCCAGCAGTGTTTCGGGGGGCAGAGATACGCAGTATTTT,CASSVSGGRDTQYF
TRBV30,NA,TRBJ2-7,NA,TGTGCCTGGAGTCATCTAGACGAGCAGTACTTC,CAWSHLDEQYF
TRBV12-3/TRBV12-4,NA,TRBJ2-5,NA,TGTGCCAGCAGTTTCCGAGAGACCCAGTACTTC,CASSFRETQYF